This is a list of T cell receptor beta chains from one sample in a study of blood T cell repertoires in COVID-19. Produced via immunoSEQ multiplex PCR; TCRdb's table is partial and in-frame only. This table holds roughly 62,000 clones, roughly 86% found once. The source material was peripheral blood. The receptor set was obtained from a human donor with active COVID-19. The donor label of this sample is uncertain. CDR3s include the opening cysteine and the closing phenylalanine or tryptophan. The order of the fields is V gene, clone size, D gene, J gene, CDR3 protein, CDR3 DNA. D genes are given only for firm matches. Where a row states a size, it is once, few, many or the class of an expanded clone; other rows omit it.

TRBV5-1	-	TRBD1	TRBJ1-2	CASAGTGIGGYTF	TGCGCCAGTGCCGGGACAGGGATTGGTGGCTACACCTTC
TRBV5-1	-	TRBD2	TRBJ2-1	CASSPGLAESYNEQFF	TGCGCCAGCAGCCCAGGACTAGCGGAGTCCTACAATGAGCAGTTCTTC
TRBV4-1	-	-	TRBJ2-4	CASSRGPPRDVGNIQYF	TGCGCCAGCAGCCGCGGGCCTCCTCGAGACGTCGGGAACATTCAGTACTTC
TRBV5-1	-	-	TRBJ1-1	CASSLQGGNTEAFF	TGCGCCAGCAGCTTGCAAGGGGGAAACACTGAAGCTTTCTTT
TRBV29-1	-	-	TRBJ1-5	CSVQTGNGQPQHF	TGCAGCGTCCAAACAGGGAATGGTCAGCCCCAGCATTTT
TRBV7-3	once	-	TRBJ2-2	CASSLRRTQTNTGELFF	TGTGCCAGCAGCTTAAGAAGGACACAGACGAACACCGGGGAGCTGTTTTTT
TRBV2	-	TRBD2	TRBJ2-2	CASSDSSGEELFF	TGTGCCAGCAGTGATTCTAGCGGGGAGGAGCTGTTTTTT
TRBV28	-	-	TRBJ2-6	CASSLLSSSGANVLTF	TGTGCCAGCAGTTTATTGAGTAGCTCTGGGGCCAACGTCCTGACTTTC
TRBV28	-	-	TRBJ1-5	CASSLGGQPQHF	TGTGCCAGCAGCCTGGGAGGTCAGCCCCAGCATTTT
TRBV5-4	-	TRBD2	TRBJ2-5	CASSFWGGQETQYF	TGTGCCAGCAGCTTCTGGGGGGGCCAAGAGACCCAGTACTTC